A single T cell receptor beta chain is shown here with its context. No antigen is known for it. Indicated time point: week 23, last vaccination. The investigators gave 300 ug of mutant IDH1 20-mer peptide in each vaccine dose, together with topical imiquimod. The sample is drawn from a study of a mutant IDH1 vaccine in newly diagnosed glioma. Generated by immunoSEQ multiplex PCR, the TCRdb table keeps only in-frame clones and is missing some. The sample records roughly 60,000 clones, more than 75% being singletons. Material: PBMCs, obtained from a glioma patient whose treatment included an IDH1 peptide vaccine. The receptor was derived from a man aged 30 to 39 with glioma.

The CDR3 coding sequence is TGTGCCAGCAGTGACGTCAGGGTGAGTTCGAGGAACACTGAAGCTTTCTTT. Its protein is CASSDVRVSSRNTEAFF. The rearrangement uses TRBV25-1 and TRBJ1-1, with D perhaps TRBD1 (5 bases). The CDR3 covers 17 residues. The V gene's germline CDR1 is MGHDK and CDR2 SYGVNS. V lost 3 bases, J lost 1 base, and 18 bases lay in between.